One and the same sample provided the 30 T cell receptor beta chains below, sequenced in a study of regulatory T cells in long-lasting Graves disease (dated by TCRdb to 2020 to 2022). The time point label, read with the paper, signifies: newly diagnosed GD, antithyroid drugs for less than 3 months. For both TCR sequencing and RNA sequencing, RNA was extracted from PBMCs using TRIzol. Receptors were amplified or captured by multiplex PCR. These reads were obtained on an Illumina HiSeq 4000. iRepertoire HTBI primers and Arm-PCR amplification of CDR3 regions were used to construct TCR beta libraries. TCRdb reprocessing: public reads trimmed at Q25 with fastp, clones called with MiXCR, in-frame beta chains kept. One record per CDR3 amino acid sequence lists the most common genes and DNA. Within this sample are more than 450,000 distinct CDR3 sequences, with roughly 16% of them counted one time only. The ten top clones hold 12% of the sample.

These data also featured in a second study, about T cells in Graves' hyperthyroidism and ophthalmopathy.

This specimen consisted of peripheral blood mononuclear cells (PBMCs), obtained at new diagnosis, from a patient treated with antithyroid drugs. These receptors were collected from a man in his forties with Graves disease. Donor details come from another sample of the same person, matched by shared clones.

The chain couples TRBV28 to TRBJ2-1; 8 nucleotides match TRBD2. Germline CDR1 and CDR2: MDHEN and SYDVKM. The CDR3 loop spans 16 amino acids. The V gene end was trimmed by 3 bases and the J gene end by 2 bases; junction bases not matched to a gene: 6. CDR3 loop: CASSFYSGGAYNEQFF. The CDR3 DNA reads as TGTGCCAGCAGTTTCTACTCCGGGGGGGCCTACAATGAGCAGTTCTTC.

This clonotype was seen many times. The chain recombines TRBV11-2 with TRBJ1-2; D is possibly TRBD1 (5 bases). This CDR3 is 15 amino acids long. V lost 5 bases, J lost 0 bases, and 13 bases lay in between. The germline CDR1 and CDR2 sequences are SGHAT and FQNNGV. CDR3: CASSPGLLTNYGYTF. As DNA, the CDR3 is TGTGCCAGCAGCCCGGGACTCCTCACTAACTATGGCTACACCTTC.

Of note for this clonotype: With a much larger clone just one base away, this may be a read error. In nucleotides, the CDR3 is TGCAGTGCTAGAAAATCTAGCGGGGTTTACGAGCAGTTCTTC. Protein sequence: CSARKSSGVYEQFF. The chain links TRBV20-1 to TRBJ2-1, with 9 positions matching TRBD2. J lost 10 bases, V lost 2 bases, and 9 bases had no gene match. Germline V CDR1 and CDR2: DFQATT, SNEGSKA (reference sequence). The CDR3 extends over 14 amino acids.

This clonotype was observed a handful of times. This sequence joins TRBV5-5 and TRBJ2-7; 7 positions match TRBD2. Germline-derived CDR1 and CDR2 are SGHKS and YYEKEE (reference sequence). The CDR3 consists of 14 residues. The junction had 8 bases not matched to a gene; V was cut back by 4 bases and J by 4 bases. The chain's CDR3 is CASSGDGGNYEQYF. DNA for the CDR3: TGTGCCAGCAGCGGGGACGGGGGGAATTACGAGCAGTACTTC.

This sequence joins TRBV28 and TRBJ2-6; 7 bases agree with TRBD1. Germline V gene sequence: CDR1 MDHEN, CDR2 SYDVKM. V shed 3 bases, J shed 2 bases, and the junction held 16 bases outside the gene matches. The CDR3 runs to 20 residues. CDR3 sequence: CASSFDYSTGKLPGANVLTF. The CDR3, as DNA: TGTGCCAGCAGTTTTGATTATTCGACAGGGAAGCTGCCTGGGGCCAACGTCCTGACTTTC.

The CDR3 region has the DNA TGCAGTGCTAGGGAGACTGGATCATCCTACGAGCAGTACTTC. This sequence encodes CSARETGSSYEQYF. This chain joins TRBV20-1 and TRBJ2-7; the D is unclear. The CDR3 has 14 amino acids. The V gene lost 3 bases and the J gene lost 1 base, with 13 bases spanning the gap. The germline V gene has CDR1 DFQATT and CDR2 SNEGSKA (reference sequence).

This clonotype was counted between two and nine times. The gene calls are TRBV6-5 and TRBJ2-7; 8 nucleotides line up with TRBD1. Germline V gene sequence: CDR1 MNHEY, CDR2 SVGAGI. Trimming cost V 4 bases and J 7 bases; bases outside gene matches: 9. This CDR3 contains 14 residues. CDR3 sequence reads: CASSSPRGRWEQYF. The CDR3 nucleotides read TGTGCCAGCAGTTCCCCCAGGGGGCGTTGGGAGCAGTACTTC.

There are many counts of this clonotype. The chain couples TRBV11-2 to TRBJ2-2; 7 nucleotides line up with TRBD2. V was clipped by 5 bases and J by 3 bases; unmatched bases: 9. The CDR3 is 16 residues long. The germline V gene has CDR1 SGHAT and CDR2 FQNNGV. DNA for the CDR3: TGTGCCAGCAGCCTGTGGAGCGGGGAGGACACCGGGGAGCTGTTTTTT. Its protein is CASSLWSGEDTGELFF.

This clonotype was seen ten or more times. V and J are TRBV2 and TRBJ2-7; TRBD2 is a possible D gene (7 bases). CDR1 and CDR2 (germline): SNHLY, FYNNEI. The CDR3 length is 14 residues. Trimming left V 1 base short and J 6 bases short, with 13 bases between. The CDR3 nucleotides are TGTGCCAGCAGTGAAGAGGGCGGGGGCATCGAGCAGTACTTC. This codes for CASSEEGGGIEQYF. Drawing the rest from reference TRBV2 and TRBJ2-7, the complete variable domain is EPEVTQTPSHQVTQMGQEVILRCVPISNHLYFYWYRQILGQKVEFLVSFYNNEISEKSEIFDDQFSVERPDGSNFTLKIRSTKLEDSAMYFCASSEEGGGIEQYFGPGTRLTVT.

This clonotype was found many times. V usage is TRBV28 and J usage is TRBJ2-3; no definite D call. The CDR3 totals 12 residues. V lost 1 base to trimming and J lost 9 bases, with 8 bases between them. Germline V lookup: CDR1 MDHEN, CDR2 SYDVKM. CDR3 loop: CASSLLVGTQYF. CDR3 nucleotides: TGTGCCAGCAGTTTATTGGTTGGGACGCAGTATTTT.

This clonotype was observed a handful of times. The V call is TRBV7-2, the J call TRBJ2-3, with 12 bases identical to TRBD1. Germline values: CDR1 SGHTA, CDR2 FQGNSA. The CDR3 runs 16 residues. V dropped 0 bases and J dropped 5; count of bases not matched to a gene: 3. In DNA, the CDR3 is TGTGCCAGCAGCTTAGCAGGGACAGGGGGCCGAGATACGCAGTATTTT. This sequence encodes CASSLAGTGGRDTQYF.

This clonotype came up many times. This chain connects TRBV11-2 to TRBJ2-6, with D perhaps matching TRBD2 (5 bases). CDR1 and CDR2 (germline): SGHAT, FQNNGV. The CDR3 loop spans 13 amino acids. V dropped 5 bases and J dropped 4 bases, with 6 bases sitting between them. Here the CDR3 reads CASSQRGANVLTF. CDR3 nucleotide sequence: TGTGCCAGCAGCCAGCGGGGGGCCAACGTCCTGACTTTC. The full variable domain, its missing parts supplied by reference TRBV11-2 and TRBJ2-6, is EAGVAQSPRYKIIEKRQSVAFWCNPISGHATLYWYQQILGQGPKLLIQFQNNGVVDDSQLPKDRFSAERLKGVDSTLKIQPAKLEDSAVYLCASSQRGANVLTFGAGSRLTVL.

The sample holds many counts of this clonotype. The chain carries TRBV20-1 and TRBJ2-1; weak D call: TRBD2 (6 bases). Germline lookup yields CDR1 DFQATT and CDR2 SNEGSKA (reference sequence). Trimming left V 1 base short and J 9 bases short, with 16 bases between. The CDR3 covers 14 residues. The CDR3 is CSARGLANLGEQFF. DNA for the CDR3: TGCAGTGCTAGAGGCCTAGCGAACCTAGGTGAGCAGTTCTTC.

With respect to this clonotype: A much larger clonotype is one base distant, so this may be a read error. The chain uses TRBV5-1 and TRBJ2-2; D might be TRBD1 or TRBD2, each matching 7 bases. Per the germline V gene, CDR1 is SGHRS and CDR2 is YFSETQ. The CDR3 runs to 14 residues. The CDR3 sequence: CASSPGLSRGGLFF. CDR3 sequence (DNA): TGCGCCAGCAGCCCGGGACTTTCCAGGGGGGGGCTGTTTTTT.

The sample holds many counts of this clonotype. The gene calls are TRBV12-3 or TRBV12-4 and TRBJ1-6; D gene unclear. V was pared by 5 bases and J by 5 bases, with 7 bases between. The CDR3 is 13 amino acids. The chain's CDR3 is CASSLMDNSPLHF. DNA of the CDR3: TGTGCCAGCAGTCTTATGGATAATTCACCCCTCCACTTT.

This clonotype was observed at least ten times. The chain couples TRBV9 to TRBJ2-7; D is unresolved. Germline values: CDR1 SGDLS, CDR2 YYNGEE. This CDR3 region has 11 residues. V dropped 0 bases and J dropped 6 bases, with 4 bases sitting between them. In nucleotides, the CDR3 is TGTGCCAGCAGCGTAGGAGGCGAGCAGTACTTC. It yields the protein CASSVGGEQYF.

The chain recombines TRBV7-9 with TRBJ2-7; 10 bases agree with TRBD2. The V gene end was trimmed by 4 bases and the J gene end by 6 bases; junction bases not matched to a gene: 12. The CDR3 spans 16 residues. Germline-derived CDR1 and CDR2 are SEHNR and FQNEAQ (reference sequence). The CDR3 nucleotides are TGTGCCAGCAGCTCCAGGATAGCGGGAGGAATTCGCGAGCAGTACTTC. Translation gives CASSSRIAGGIREQYF.

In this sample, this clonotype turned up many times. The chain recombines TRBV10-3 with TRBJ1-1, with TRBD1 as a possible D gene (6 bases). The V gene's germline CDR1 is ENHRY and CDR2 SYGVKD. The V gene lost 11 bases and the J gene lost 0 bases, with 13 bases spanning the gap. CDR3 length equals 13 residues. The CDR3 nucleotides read TGTGCCTTAAAAGCAGGGGTGAACACTGAAGCTTTCTTT. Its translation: CALKAGVNTEAFF.

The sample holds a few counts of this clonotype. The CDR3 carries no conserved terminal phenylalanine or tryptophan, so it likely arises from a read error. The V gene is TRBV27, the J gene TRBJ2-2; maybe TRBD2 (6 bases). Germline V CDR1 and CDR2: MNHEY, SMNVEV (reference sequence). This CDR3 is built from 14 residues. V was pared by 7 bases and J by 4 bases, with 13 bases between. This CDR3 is CASMTGVSTGELFS. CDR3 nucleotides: TGTGCCAGCATGACGGGAGTATCCACCGGGGAGCTGTTTTCT.

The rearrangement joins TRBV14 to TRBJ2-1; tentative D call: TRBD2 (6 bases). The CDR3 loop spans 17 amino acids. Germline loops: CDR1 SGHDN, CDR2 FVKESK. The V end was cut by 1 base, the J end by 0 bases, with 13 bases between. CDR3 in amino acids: CASSQALRESSYNEQFF. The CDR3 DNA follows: TGTGCCAGCAGCCAAGCTCTTCGGGAGAGCTCCTACAATGAGCAGTTCTTC.

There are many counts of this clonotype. For the CDR3, the DNA is TGCAGTGCTAGGACAGGACACAATCAGCCCCAGCATTTT. This codes for CSARTGHNQPQHF. This rearrangement joins TRBV20-1 to TRBJ1-5; tentative D call: TRBD1 (6 bases). Per the germline V gene, CDR1 is DFQATT and CDR2 is SNEGSKA (reference sequence). The CDR3 sequence is 13 residues long. V was cut by 3 bases and J by 3 bases, with 9 bases left in between.

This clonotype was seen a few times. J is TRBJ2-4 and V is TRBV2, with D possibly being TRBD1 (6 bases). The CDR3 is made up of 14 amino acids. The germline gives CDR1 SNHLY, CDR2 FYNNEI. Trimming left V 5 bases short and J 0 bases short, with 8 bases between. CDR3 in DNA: TGTGCCAGCAGTTGGGACACAGCCAAAAACATTCAGTACTTC. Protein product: CASSWDTAKNIQYF.

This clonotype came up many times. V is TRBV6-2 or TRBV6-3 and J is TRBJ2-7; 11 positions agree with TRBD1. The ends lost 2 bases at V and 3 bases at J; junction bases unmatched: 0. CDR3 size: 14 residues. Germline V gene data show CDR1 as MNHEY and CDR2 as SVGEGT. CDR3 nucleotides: TGTGCCAGCAGTTACGGGACAGGGGGCTACGAGCAGTACTTC. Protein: CASSYGTGGYEQYF.

The chain's CDR3 is CASKPRSYEQYF. The CDR3 coding sequence is TGTGCCAGCAAGCCACGGTCGTACGAGCAGTACTTC. V and J are TRBV6-1 and TRBJ2-7; D gene unclear. This CDR3 spans 12 amino acids. From germline, CDR1 is MNHNS and CDR2 SASEGT. The ends were cut back, 7 bases at V and 4 bases at J, with 11 bases in the middle.

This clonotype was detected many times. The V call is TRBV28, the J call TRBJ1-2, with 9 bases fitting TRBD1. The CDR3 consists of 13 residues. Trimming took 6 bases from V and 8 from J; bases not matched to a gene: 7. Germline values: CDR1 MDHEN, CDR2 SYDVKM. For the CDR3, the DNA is TGTGCCAGCAGATTACAGGGGGCAGGCGGCTACACCTTC. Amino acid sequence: CASRLQGAGGYTF.

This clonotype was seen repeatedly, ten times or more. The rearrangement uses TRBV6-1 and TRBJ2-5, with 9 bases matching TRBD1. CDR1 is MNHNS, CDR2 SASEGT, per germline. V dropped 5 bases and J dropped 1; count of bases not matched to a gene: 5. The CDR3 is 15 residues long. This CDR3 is CASSPTTGGQETQYF. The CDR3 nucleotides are TGTGCCAGCAGTCCCACGACAGGGGGCCAAGAGACCCAGTACTTC.

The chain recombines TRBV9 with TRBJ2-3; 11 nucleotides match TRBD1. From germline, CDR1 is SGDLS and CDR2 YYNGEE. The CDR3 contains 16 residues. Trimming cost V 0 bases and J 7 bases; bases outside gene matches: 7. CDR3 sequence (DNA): TGTGCCAGCAGCGTAGGGGGACAGGGGGGGGTTAATACGCAGTATTTT. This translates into CASSVGGQGGVNTQYF.

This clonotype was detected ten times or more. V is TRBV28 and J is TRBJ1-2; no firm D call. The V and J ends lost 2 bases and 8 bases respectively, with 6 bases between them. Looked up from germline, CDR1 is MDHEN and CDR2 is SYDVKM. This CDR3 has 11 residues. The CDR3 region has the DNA TGTGCCAGCAGTTTAGGCCGAGGCTACACCTTC. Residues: CASSLGRGYTF.

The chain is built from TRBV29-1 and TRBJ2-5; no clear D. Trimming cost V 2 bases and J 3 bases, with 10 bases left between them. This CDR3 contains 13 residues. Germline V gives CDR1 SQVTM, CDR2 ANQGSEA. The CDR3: CSVEIVGKETQYF. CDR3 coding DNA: TGCAGCGTTGAAATTGTCGGAAAAGAGACCCAGTACTTC.

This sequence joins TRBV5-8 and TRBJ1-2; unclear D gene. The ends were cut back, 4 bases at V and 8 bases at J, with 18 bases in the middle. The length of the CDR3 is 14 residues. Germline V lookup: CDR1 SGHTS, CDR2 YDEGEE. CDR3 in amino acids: CASSPEVGLRGYTF. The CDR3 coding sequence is TGTGCCAGCAGCCCCGAGGTCGGCCTTAGGGGCTACACCTTC.